This T cell receptor beta chain was sequenced for a study of beta chain features in type 1 diabetes. Every isolated RNA sample was fully reverse transcribed, so sequencing captured expressed TCRB transcripts. TCRdb's copy holds only in-frame clones and misses some; the assay was immunoSEQ multiplex PCR. The top ten clones hold 0.017% of a sample with about 360,000 clones, around 12% of them seen once. This clone was recorded a few times. This receptor was taken from a man between 18 and 35 years old in good health. Sequencing was done on a sample of naive CD4+ T cells from blood.

In nucleotides, the CDR3 is TGCGCCAGCAGCCTCCTAGGGGGAAGGGAGCAGTACTTC. As protein: CASSLLGGREQYF. This chain joins TRBV5-1 and TRBJ2-7, with D possibly TRBD1 on 6 matching bases. The CDR3 has 13 amino acids. Deletions cut 4 bases from V and 7 bases from J, with 15 bases between. Germline assignment: CDR1 SGHRS and CDR2 YFSETQ.